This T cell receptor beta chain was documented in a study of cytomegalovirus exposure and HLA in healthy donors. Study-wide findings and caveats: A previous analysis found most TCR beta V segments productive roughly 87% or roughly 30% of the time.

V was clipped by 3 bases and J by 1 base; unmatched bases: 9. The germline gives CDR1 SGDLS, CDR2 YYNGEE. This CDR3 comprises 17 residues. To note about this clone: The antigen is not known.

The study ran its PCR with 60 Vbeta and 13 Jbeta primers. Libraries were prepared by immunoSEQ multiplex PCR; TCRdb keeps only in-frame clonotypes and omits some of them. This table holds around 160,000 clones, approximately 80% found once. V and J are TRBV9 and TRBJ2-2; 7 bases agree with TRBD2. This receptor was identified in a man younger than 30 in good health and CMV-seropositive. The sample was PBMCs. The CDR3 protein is CASSARVGGLNTGELFF. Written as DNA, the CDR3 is TGTGCCAGCAGCGCCCGAGTGGGGGGGTTGAACACCGGGGAGCTGTTTTTT.